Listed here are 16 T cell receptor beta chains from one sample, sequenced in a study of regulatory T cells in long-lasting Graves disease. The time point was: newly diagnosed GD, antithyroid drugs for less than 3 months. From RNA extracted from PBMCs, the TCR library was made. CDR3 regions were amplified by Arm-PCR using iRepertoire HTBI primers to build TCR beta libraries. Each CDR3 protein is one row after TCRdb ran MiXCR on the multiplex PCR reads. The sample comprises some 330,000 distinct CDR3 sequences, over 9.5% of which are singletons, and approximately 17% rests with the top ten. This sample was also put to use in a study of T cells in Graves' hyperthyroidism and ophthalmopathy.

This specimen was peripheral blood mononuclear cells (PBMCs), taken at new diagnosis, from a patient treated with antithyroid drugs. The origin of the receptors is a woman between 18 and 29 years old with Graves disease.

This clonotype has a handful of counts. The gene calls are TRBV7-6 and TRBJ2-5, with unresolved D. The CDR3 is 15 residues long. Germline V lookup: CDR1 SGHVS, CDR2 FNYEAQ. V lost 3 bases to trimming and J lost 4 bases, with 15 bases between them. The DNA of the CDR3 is TGTGCCAGCAGCTTTCTGCCGAATACCTTAGAGACCCAGTACTTC. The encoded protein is CASSFLPNTLETQYF. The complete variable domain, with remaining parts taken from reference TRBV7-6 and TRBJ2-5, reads GAGVSQSPRYKVTKRGQDVALRCDPISGHVSLYWYRQALGQGPEFLTYFNYEAQQDKSGLPNDRFSAERPEGSISTLTIQRTEQRDSAMYRCASSFLPNTLETQYFGPGTRLLVL.

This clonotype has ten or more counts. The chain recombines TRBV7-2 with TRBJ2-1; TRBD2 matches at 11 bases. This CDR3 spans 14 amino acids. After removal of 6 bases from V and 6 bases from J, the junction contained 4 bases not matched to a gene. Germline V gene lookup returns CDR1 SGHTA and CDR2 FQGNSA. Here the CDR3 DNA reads TGTGCCAGCAGGACTAGCGGGGCCATCAATGAGCAGTTCTTC. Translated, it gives CASRTSGAINEQFF.

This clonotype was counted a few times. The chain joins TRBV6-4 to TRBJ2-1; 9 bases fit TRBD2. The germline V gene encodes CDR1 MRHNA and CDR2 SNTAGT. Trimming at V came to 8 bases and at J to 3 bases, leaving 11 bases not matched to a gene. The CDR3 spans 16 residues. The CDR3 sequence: CASPRGLAGFYNEQFF. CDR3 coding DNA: TGTGCCAGCCCTAGGGGCCTAGCGGGATTCTACAATGAGCAGTTCTTC.

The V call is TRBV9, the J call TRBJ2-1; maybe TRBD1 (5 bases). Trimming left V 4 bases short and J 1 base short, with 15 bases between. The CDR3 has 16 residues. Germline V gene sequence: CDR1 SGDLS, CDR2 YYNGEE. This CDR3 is CASSSQGYLSYNEQFF. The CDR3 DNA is TGTGCCAGCAGCTCTCAGGGTTATCTATCCTACAATGAGCAGTTCTTC.

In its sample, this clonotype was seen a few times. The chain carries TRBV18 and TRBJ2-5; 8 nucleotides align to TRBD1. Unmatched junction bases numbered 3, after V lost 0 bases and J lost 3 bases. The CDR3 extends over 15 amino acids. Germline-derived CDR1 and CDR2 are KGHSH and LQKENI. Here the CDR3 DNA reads TGTGCCAGCTCACCACCGCGGACAGGGAAAGAGACCCAGTACTTC. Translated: CASSPPRTGKETQYF.

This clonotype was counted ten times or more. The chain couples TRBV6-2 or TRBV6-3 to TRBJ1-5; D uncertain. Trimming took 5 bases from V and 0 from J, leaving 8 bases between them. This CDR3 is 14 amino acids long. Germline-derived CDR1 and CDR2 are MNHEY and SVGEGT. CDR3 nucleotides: TGTGCCAGCAGTCTCTACGCTAGCAATCAGCCCCAGCATTTT. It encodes CASSLYASNQPQHF.

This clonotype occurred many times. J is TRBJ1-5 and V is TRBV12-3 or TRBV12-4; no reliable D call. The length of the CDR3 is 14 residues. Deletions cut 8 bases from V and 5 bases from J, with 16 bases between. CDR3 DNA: TGTGCCAGCGTAGGAAGAGGGATAGATCAGCCCCAGCATTTT. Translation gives CASVGRGIDQPQHF.

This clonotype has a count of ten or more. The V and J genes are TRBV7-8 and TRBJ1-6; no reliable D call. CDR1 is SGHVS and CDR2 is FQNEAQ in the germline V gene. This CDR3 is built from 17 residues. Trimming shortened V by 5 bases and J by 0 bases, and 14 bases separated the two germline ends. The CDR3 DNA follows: TGTGCCAGCAGCCAGAGGACGGCTAACTCCTATAATTCACCCCTCCACTTT. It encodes CASSQRTANSYNSPLHF.

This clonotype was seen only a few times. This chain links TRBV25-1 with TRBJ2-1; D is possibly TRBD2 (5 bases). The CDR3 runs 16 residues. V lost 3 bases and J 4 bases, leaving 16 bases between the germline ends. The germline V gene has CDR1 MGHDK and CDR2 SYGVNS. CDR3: CASSEAGINIYNEQFF. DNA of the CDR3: TGTGCCAGCAGTGAGGCGGGTATCAATATTTACAATGAGCAGTTCTTC.

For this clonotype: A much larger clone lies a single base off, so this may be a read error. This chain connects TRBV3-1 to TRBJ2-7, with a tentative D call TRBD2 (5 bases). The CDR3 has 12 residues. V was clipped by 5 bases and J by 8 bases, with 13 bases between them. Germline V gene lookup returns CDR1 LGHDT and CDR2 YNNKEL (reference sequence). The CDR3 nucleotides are TGTGCCAGCAGCGATGGACGGGGAAAGCAGTACTTC. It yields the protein CASSDGRGKQYF.

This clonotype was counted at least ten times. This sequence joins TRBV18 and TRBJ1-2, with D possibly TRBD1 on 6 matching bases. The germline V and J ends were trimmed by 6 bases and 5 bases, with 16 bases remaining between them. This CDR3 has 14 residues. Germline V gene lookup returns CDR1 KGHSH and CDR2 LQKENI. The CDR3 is CASSSPGVQYGYTF. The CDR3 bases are TGTGCCAGCTCGTCGCCAGGGGTCCAGTATGGCTACACCTTC.

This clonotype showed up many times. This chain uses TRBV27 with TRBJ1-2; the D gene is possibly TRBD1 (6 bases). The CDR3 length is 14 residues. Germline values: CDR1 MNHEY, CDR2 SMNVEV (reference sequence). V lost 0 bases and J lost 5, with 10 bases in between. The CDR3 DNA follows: TGTGCCAGCAGTTTATCGAGGGGGGTTTATGGCTACACCTTC. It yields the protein CASSLSRGVYGYTF.

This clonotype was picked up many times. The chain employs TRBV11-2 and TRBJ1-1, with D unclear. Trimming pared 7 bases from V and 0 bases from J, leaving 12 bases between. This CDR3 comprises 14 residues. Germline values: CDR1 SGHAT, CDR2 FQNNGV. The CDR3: CASTVTTVNTEAFF. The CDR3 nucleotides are TGTGCCAGCACCGTTACAACAGTGAACACTGAAGCTTTCTTT.

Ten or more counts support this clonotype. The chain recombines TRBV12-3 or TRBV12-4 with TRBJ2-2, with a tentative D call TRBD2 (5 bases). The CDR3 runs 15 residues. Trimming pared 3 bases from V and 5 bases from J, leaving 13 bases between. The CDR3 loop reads CASSFSSGLTGELFF. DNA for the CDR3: TGTGCCAGCAGTTTTTCCAGCGGCCTGACCGGGGAGCTGTTTTTT.

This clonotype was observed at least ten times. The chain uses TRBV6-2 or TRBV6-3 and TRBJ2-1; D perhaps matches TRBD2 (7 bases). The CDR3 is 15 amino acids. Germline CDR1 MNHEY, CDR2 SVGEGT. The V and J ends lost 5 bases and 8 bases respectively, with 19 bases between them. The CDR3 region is CASSPGGLLGDEQFF. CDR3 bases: TGTGCCAGCAGTCCCGGGGGGCTGCTTGGGGATGAGCAGTTCTTC.

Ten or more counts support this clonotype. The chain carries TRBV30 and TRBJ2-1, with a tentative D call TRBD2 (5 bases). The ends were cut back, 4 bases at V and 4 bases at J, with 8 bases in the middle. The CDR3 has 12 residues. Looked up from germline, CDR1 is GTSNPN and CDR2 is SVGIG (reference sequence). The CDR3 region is CAWNGGYNEQFF. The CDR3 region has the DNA TGTGCCTGGAATGGAGGTTACAATGAGCAGTTCTTC.